This T cell receptor beta chain comes out of a study of CXCR3-negative and CXCR3-positive naive CD8 T cells. Study findings and constraints: Researchers report CXCR3 expression partially decreased after cryopreservation, with fresh PBMCs used in most assays. Naive cells that were CXCR3-negative or CXCR3-positive used TRBV-TRBJ genes alike, while memory cells diverged.

UMI-tagged TRB cDNA libraries were built via 5' RACE. TCRdb reanalyzed the 5' RACE reads, giving one entry per CDR3 protein sequence and no DNA. This sample carries some 41,000 distinct CDR3 sequences, with approximately 12% going to the ten biggest clones. Germline assignment: CDR1 SEHNR and CDR2 FQNEAQ (reference sequence). The CDR3 is made up of 16 amino acids. Worth noting for this clonotype: As yet, its antigen is unknown.

V gene TRBV7-9 combines with J gene TRBJ1-4. The sequence came from a human donor in good health. Some clones in this sample may be carry-over from other donors' samples. The sequenced sample was memory CD8+ T cells from blood. The chain's CDR3 is CASSYIDQGVGEKLFF.